The next 26 T cell receptor beta chains were all read from a single sample in a study of blood T cell repertoires in COVID-19. Generated by immunoSEQ multiplex PCR, the TCRdb table keeps only in-frame clones and is missing some. In the table there are roughly 250,000 clones, about 87% of which are singletons. The sequencing sample was made of peripheral blood. The source is a human donor in a cohort sampled during active COVID-19.

In this sample, this clone turned up many times. CDR3 coding DNA: TGTGCCAGCAGCTTAACCAGCAGGTCGAGTGGCTACACCTTC. It translates to CASSLTSRSSGYTF. The V call is TRBV7-2, the J call TRBJ1-2; D call uncertain. The CDR3 extends over 14 amino acids. The V end was cut by 2 bases, the J end by 7 bases, with 14 bases between. Germline CDR1 and CDR2: SGHTA and FQGNSA.

In this sample, this clone turned up once. The chain uses TRBV5-6 and TRBJ1-2; D perhaps matches TRBD1 (6 bases). V was shortened by 4 bases and J by 4 bases, with 17 bases between the two germline ends. From germline, CDR1 is SGHDT and CDR2 YYEEEE. The CDR3 consists of 15 residues. The CDR3 DNA follows: TGTGCCAGCAGCCCGTTCGGGGGGCTTGTCTATGGCTACACCTTC. Protein product: CASSPFGGLVYGYTF.

The J gene is TRBJ1-1, the V gene TRBV28; 10 nucleotides match TRBD1. The CDR3 contains 16 residues. Looked up from germline, CDR1 is MDHEN and CDR2 is SYDVKM. The J segment lost 4 bases and the V segment lost 8 bases, leaving 13 bases of the junction unmatched. The CDR3 DNA follows: TGTGCCAGCCTTTACCCCTCGGGACAGGGGTTCACTGAAGCTTTCTTT. This sequence encodes CASLYPSGQGFTEAFF.

This clone was seen many times. This chain links TRBV6-2 or TRBV6-3 with TRBJ1-1; TRBD1 aligns across 8 bases. V lost 2 bases to trimming and J lost 4 bases; unmatched junction nucleotides: 6. Looked up from germline, CDR1 is MNHEY and CDR2 is SVGEGT. There are 15 residues in the CDR3. This CDR3 reads CASSYGATGGTEAFF. The DNA for the CDR3 is TGTGCCAGCAGTTACGGGGCTACAGGGGGCACTGAAGCTTTCTTT.

This chain connects TRBV2 to TRBJ1-1, with TRBD1 matching over 8 bases. Per germline, CDR1 SNHLY and CDR2 FYNNEI. With 5 bases clipped from V and 0 bases from J, the junction kept 8 bases outside the gene matches. CDR3 length: 16 residues. The CDR3 reads CASSPDRAFMNTEAFF. The CDR3 DNA sequence: TGTGCCAGCAGTCCGGACAGGGCGTTCATGAACACTGAAGCTTTCTTT.

This rearrangement joins TRBV18 to TRBJ2-5; a possible D gene is TRBD1 (6 bases). V dropped 4 bases and J dropped 2 bases, with 11 bases sitting between them. CDR3 length: 14 residues. In germline, CDR1 is KGHSH, CDR2 LQKENI. The CDR3 sequence is CASSHGTSQETQYF. CDR3 sequence (DNA): TGTGCCAGCTCACACGGGACATCTCAAGAGACCCAGTACTTC.

This clone was found a few times. The CDR3 spells CASSQMAGGHSGTQYF. The CDR3 DNA reads as TGTGCCAGCAGCCAGATGGCGGGAGGCCATTCGGGTACGCAGTATTTT. The chain links TRBV3-1 (or the pseudogene TRBV3-2) to TRBJ2-3; TRBD2 agrees at 8 bases. The germline CDR1 and CDR2 sequences are LGHDT and YNNKEL (reference sequence). The CDR3 consists of 16 residues. After removal of 3 bases from V and 8 bases from J, the junction contained 13 bases not matched to a gene.

The chain employs TRBV6-5 and TRBJ1-5; the match to TRBD1 covers 7 bases. CDR1 MNHEY and CDR2 SVGAGI come from the germline V gene. The trim removed 6 bases at V and 3 bases at J, leaving 8 bases unmatched. This CDR3 comprises 15 residues. The CDR3 here is CASRGQRALNQPQHF. For the CDR3, the DNA is TGTGCCAGCAGGGGACAGAGGGCCCTCAATCAGCCCCAGCATTTT.

The chain is built from TRBV10-3 and TRBJ1-3; 9 bases line up with TRBD1. V lost 6 bases to trimming and J lost 2 bases; unmatched junction nucleotides: 5. CDR1 ENHRY and CDR2 SYGVKD come from the germline V gene. This CDR3 contains 15 residues. The CDR3 coding sequence is TGTGCCATCAGCGGACAGGGGAAAACTGGAAACACCATATATTTT. It codes for CAISGQGKTGNTIYF.

This clone showed up just once. The V gene is TRBV5-6, the J gene TRBJ1-1, with a weak D call TRBD1 (6 bases). CDR1 and CDR2 (germline): SGHDT, YYEEEE. The length of the CDR3 is 16 residues. The ends were cut back, 1 base at V and 2 bases at J, with 15 bases in the middle. CDR3 sequence: CASSLRSGRGNTEAFF. In nucleotides, the CDR3 is TGTGCCAGCAGCTTGCGGTCGGGCAGGGGAAACACTGAAGCTTTCTTT.

The genes are TRBV6-5 and TRBJ2-7; D is ambiguous. Germline V gene sequence: CDR1 MNHEY, CDR2 SVGAGI. The CDR3 is 13 residues long. V dropped 1 base and J dropped 3 bases, with 7 bases sitting between them. The CDR3 spells CASSYFPLYEQYF. The CDR3, as DNA: TGTGCCAGCAGTTACTTTCCCCTCTACGAGCAGTACTTC.

This rearrangement joins TRBV4-2 to TRBJ1-4; possible D gene TRBD1, 6 bases. Germline loops: CDR1 LGHNA, CDR2 YNFKEQ. V was cut by 0 bases and J by 4 bases, with 9 bases left in between. There are 15 residues in the CDR3. CDR3 nucleotides: TGTGCCAGCAGCCAAGATACAGGGAGTAATGAAAAACTGTTTTTT. It encodes CASSQDTGSNEKLFF.

J is TRBJ2-7 and V is TRBV15; 14 bases map to TRBD2. The germline V gene encodes CDR1 LNHNV and CDR2 YYDKDF (reference sequence). The length of the CDR3 is 18 residues. V was pared by 0 bases and J by 3 bases, with 7 bases of the junction left unmatched. CDR3 sequence: CATSREGTSGRWVYEQYF. The DNA for the CDR3 is TGTGCCACCAGCAGAGAAGGGACTAGCGGGAGATGGGTCTACGAGCAGTACTTC.

V gene TRBV11-2 combines with J gene TRBJ2-3; 9 bases fit TRBD1. The V and J ends lost 5 bases and 3 bases, in that order; junction bases with no gene match: 6. The length of the CDR3 is 15 residues. The germline gives CDR1 SGHAT, CDR2 FQNNGV. This CDR3 reads CASSHGTGRTDTQYF. In nucleotides, the CDR3 is TGTGCCAGCAGCCACGGGACAGGGAGAACAGATACGCAGTATTTT.

The rearrangement joins TRBV5-8 to TRBJ2-3, with D unresolved. V gave up 2 bases and J gave up 8 bases, with 6 bases separating them. Per germline, CDR1 SGHTS and CDR2 YDEGEE. The CDR3 extends over 11 amino acids. The DNA of the CDR3 is TGTGCCAGCAGCTTCCTAGGTACGCAGTATTTT. Its protein product is CASSFLGTQYF.

The genes are TRBV6-6 and TRBJ2-5, with TRBD1 identical over 8 bases. Germline CDR1 is MNHNY and CDR2 is SVGAGI (reference sequence). Trimming cost V 7 bases and J 2 bases; bases outside gene matches: 6. The CDR3 length is 14 residues. This CDR3 reads CASTIGTGQETQYF. The CDR3 DNA sequence: TGTGCCAGCACCATCGGGACAGGTCAAGAGACCCAGTACTTC.

V gene TRBV29-1 combines with J gene TRBJ1-2, with 7 bases aligning to TRBD1. The CDR3 sequence is 12 residues long. CDR1 and CDR2 from the germline V gene are SQVTM and ANQGSEA. V shed 3 bases and J 4 bases; nucleotides not matched to a gene: 2. The chain's CDR3 is CSVETGSYGYTF. The CDR3 nucleotides read TGCAGCGTTGAGACAGGGAGCTATGGCTACACCTTC.

V and J are TRBV6-5 and TRBJ1-5, with D perhaps TRBD1 (6 bases). V gave up 6 bases and J gave up 6 bases, with 15 bases separating them. The CDR3 consists of 14 residues. CDR1 MNHEY and CDR2 SVGAGI come from the germline V gene. In DNA, the CDR3 is TGTGCCAGCAGAAGACAGGCCCCTGGTCAGCCCCAGCATTTT. Its protein product is CASRRQAPGQPQHF.

V is TRBV5-4 and J is TRBJ2-3; possible D gene TRBD1, 6 bases. This CDR3 contains 14 residues. The germline gives CDR1 SGHNT, CDR2 YYREEE (reference sequence). V was shortened by 4 bases and J by 0 bases, with 9 bases between the two germline ends. CDR3 nucleotide sequence: TGTGCCAGCAGCCGGGACACCAGCACAGATACGCAGTATTTT. Translation: CASSRDTSTDTQYF.

The sample holds a few counts of this clone. The chain employs TRBV14 and TRBJ2-1, with 10 positions matching TRBD2. V shed 4 bases and J 13 bases; nucleotides not matched to a gene: 13. Germline assignment: CDR1 SGHDN and CDR2 FVKESK. CDR3 length equals 15 residues. DNA of the CDR3: TGTGCCAGCAGCCGCAATGCCGGGACTAGCGCTTATCAGTTCTTC. This translates into CASSRNAGTSAYQFF. The complete variable domain, with remaining parts taken from reference TRBV14 and TRBJ2-1, reads EAGVTQFPSHSVIEKGQTVTLRCDPISGHDNLYWYRRVMGKEIKFLLHFVKESKQDESGMPNNRFLAERTGGTYSTLKVQPAELEDSGVYFCASSRNAGTSAYQFFGPGTRLTVL.

The chain couples TRBV9 to TRBJ1-3; D not certain. The V end lost 3 bases, the J end lost 0 bases, and 7 bases lay between the germline ends. This CDR3 spans 14 amino acids. Germline CDR1 SGDLS, CDR2 YYNGEE. The CDR3 DNA reads TGTGCCAGCAGCGATGGCAACTCTGGAAACACCATATATTTT. Translated, it gives CASSDGNSGNTIYF.

The chain links TRBV19 to TRBJ2-1, with 9 bases matching TRBD1. The V and J ends lost 6 bases and 8 bases, in that order; junction bases with no gene match: 11. The CDR3 has 15 amino acids. Per germline, CDR1 LNHDA and CDR2 SQIVND (reference sequence). In nucleotides, the CDR3 is TGTGCCAGTAGATCTACCGGGACAGGGACCCATGAGCAGTTCTTC. Encoded protein: CASRSTGTGTHEQFF.

This rearrangement joins TRBV5-6 to TRBJ1-2, with 10 nucleotides matching TRBD1. The V and J ends lost 4 bases and 2 bases, in that order; junction bases with no gene match: 8. This CDR3 contains 16 residues. CDR1 and CDR2 (germline): SGHDT, YYEEEE. The CDR3 nucleotides are TGTGCCAGCAGCCTAGGGGGGACAGGGGAGAACTATGGCTACACCTTC. Amino acid sequence: CASSLGGTGENYGYTF.

This clone was detected a few times. The chain recombines TRBV18 with TRBJ1-1; possibly TRBD1 for D (5 bases). CDR1 is KGHSH, CDR2 LQKENI, per germline. CDR3 length equals 12 residues. Between the trimmed V and J ends, which lost 5 bases and 4 bases, there was a span of 8 bases. CDR3 nucleotides: TGTGCCAGCTCAGAAGGGGTCACTGAAGCTTTCTTT. It yields the protein CASSEGVTEAFF.

The rearrangement links TRBV6-8 to TRBJ2-1, with TRBD2 matching 11 bases. Losses at the gene ends were 5 bases for V and 3 bases for J; bases not matched to a gene: 3. This CDR3 spans 15 amino acids. Germline V gene lookup returns CDR1 MNHGY and CDR2 SAAAGT. The CDR3 protein is CASSRLAGIYNEQFF. For the CDR3, the DNA is TGTGCCAGCAGTCGACTAGCGGGGATCTACAATGAGCAGTTCTTC.

V gene TRBV5-1 combines with J gene TRBJ2-5, with D possibly TRBD1 on 6 matching bases. Germline V gives CDR1 SGHRS, CDR2 YFSETQ. Trimming took off 7 bases at V and 5 bases at J, with 18 bases between the two ends. The length of the CDR3 is 14 residues. The chain's CDR3 is CASATKQGMETQYF. CDR3 DNA: TGCGCCAGCGCCACTAAACAGGGAATGGAGACCCAGTACTTC.